The 7 T cell receptor beta chains below come from one sample, sequenced in a study of T cells in Graves' hyperthyroidism and ophthalmopathy. It was RNA transcripts that yielded the amplified TCR beta CDR3 regions. TCR CDR3 underwent first-round RT-PCR with the HTBI primer set. MiXCR, run by TCRdb on the multiplex PCR reads, gives a single entry per CDR3 protein. The data show over 650,000 distinct CDR3 sequences, with roughly 45% seen just once and more than 7% held by the top ten. Material for sequencing was peripheral blood or thyroid tissue (not recorded which). The receptors derive from an adult man with Graves' disease, either hyperthyroidism or ophthalmopathy (not recorded which).

Regarding this clonotype: This may arise from a read error, as a much more abundant clone is one base away. The rearrangement uses TRBV2 and TRBJ1-5; D is ambiguous. Trimming took 8 bases from V and 2 from J, leaving 7 bases between them. The CDR3 totals 12 residues. Germline V gene sequence: CDR1 SNHLY, CDR2 FYNNEI. The CDR3 coding sequence is TGTGCCAGCGGAGCGGGCAATCAGCCCCAGCATTTT. As protein: CASGAGNQPQHF. Drawing the rest from reference TRBV2 and TRBJ1-5, the complete variable domain is EPEVTQTPSHQVTQMGQEVILRCVPISNHLYFYWYRQILGQKVEFLVSFYNNEISEKSEIFDDQFSVERPDGSNFTLKIRSTKLEDSAMYFCASGAGNQPQHFGDGTRLSIL.

J is TRBJ2-5 and V is TRBV29-1; the D gene is possibly TRBD2 (6 bases). Trimming shortened V by 5 bases and J by 5 bases, and 15 bases separated the two germline ends. Germline V CDR1 and CDR2: SQVTM, ANQGSEA. This CDR3 region has 13 residues. The CDR3 DNA is TGCAGCGTTAGGGCGGGAACGGTGGAGACCCAGTACTTC. As protein: CSVRAGTVETQYF.

The table lists this clonotype with many counts. The chain combines TRBV20-1 with TRBJ1-6, with D unresolved. Germline-derived CDR1 and CDR2 are DFQATT and SNEGSKA (reference sequence). The V end lost 1 base, the J end lost 6 bases, and 13 bases lay between the germline ends. The CDR3 is 15 amino acids. The CDR3 spells CSARAVVGSNSPLHF. The CDR3 DNA reads TGCAGTGCTAGAGCAGTGGTAGGGAGTAATTCACCCCTCCACTTT.

This clonotype was recorded many times. The chain links TRBV7-8 to TRBJ1-4; D gene uncertain. The CDR3 length is 14 residues. Germline CDR1 is SGHVS and CDR2 is FQNEAQ. The ends were cut back, 1 base at V and 2 bases at J, with 5 bases in the middle. CDR3 DNA: TGTGCCAGCAGCTTAGGAGACACTAATGAAAAACTGTTTTTT. The encoded protein is CASSLGDTNEKLFF.

The sample holds many counts of this clonotype. This CDR3 is CASSEVGVDNQPQHF. The CDR3 DNA reads TGTGCCAGCAGTGAAGTAGGGGTTGACAATCAGCCCCAGCATTTT. The rearrangement uses TRBV2 and TRBJ1-5; tentatively, D is TRBD1 (5 bases). The CDR3 extends over 15 amino acids. V was pared by 1 base and J by 3 bases, with 10 bases between. CDR1 is SNHLY, CDR2 FYNNEI, per germline.

The V and J genes are TRBV10-3 and TRBJ1-1; D possibly corresponds to TRBD1 (5 bases). Germline CDR1 is ENHRY and CDR2 is SYGVKD. Trimming left V 7 bases short and J 5 bases short, with 17 bases between. CDR3 size: 14 residues. The DNA of the CDR3 is TGTGCCATCAAAACACAGGAGATGGGTACTGAAGCTTTCTTT. Its protein product is CAIKTQEMGTEAFF.

The V call is TRBV3-1, the J call TRBJ1-2; D not resolved. Per germline, CDR1 LGHDT and CDR2 YNNKEL (reference sequence). V lost 3 bases, J lost 8 bases, and 16 bases lay in between. The CDR3 contains 14 residues. For the CDR3, the DNA is TGTGCCAGCAGCCAGGGAAGACCCCAAAAGGGCTACACCTTC. Amino acid sequence: CASSQGRPQKGYTF.